One sample yielded the 20 T cell receptor beta chains listed below, sequenced in a study of T-cell memory formation after mild COVID-19. A single record per CDR3 protein comes from TCRdb applying MiXCR to the 5' RACE reads. The sample has around 530,000 distinct CDR3 sequences; roughly 21% are singletons. Sequencing was done on a sample of PBMCs or a T cell subset sorted from them (not recorded which). All receptors derive from an adult woman who had mild COVID-19 (a few samples of this study predate the infection). Cell type and time point are not known.

This clonotype turned up a few times. The chain is built from TRBV7-9 and TRBJ2-5, with D tentatively TRBD1 or TRBD2 (6 bases each). With 5 bases removed from V and 5 bases from J, the gap between germline ends came to 12 bases. The germline V gene has CDR1 SEHNR and CDR2 FQNEAQ (reference sequence). This CDR3 spans 13 amino acids. DNA of the CDR3: TGTGCCAGCAGCCCCGAAGGGGGGGAGACCCAGTACTTC. This encodes CASSPEGGETQYF.

The V and J genes are TRBV30 and TRBJ1-2; maybe TRBD1 (5 bases). The V gene's germline CDR1 is GTSNPN and CDR2 SVGIG (reference sequence). This CDR3 is built from 16 residues. V lost 1 base and J lost 8, with 23 bases in between. CDR3 sequence (DNA): TGTGCCTGGAGTGGCCAACCCCTGGCCCGGGGGGTCGGCTACACCTTC. Amino acid sequence: CAWSGQPLARGVGYTF.

This rearrangement joins TRBV6-5 to TRBJ1-2, with a possible D match to TRBD1 (5 bases). Germline CDR1 is MNHEY and CDR2 is SVGAGI. There are 15 residues in the CDR3. Deletions cut 0 bases from V and 8 bases from J, with 16 bases between. As DNA, the CDR3 is TGTGCCAGCAGTTACTCCCCGACAGCGAGCATGGGCTACACCTTC. Its protein product is CASSYSPTASMGYTF.

V usage is TRBV7-2 and J usage is TRBJ2-3; 14 bases line up with TRBD2. J gave up 2 bases and V 3 bases, and 4 bases lay outside the gene matches. In germline, CDR1 is SGHTA, CDR2 FQGNSA. The CDR3 sequence is 17 residues long. CDR3 nucleotides: TGTGCCAGCAGCTTCTGGACTAGCGGGGGGATCACAGATACGCAGTATTTT. This codes for CASSFWTSGGITDTQYF. The complete variable domain, with remaining parts taken from reference TRBV7-2 and TRBJ2-3, reads GAGVSQSPSNKVTEKGKDVELRCDPISGHTALYWYRQSLGQGLEFLIYFQGNSAPDKSGLPSDRFSAERTGGSVSTLTIQRTQQEDSAVYLCASSFWTSGGITDTQYFGPGTRLTVL.

This clonotype was seen more than once but under ten times. The genes are TRBV4-1 and TRBJ1-2; D gene uncertain. The CDR3 runs to 13 residues. V gave up 3 bases and J gave up 9 bases, with 14 bases separating them. CDR1 is MGHRA and CDR2 is YSYEKL in the germline V gene. The CDR3 region has the DNA TGCGCCAGCAGCCATCTTACAGAGACCCGCTACACCTTC. This encodes CASSHLTETRYTF.

This clonotype has only a few counts. The rearrangement uses TRBV4-2 and TRBJ2-7; 7 nucleotides align to TRBD1. V shed 3 bases and J 2 bases; nucleotides not matched to a gene: 25. The CDR3 spans 21 residues. The V gene's germline CDR1 is LGHNA and CDR2 YNFKEQ. In DNA form, the CDR3 reads TGTGCCAGCAGCCAGGAGACCACCGTGACAGGGTCCCACCTCGCCGCCTACGAGCAGTACTTC. It is translated as CASSQETTVTGSHLAAYEQYF.

The chain couples TRBV7-8 to TRBJ2-5; D not certain. The germline V and J ends were trimmed by 4 bases and 7 bases, with 7 bases remaining between them. CDR1 is SGHVS, CDR2 FQNEAQ, per germline. This CDR3 comprises 11 residues. CDR3 DNA sequence: TGTGCCAGCAGCTCTCCAAGGACCCAGTACTTC. Its translation: CASSSPRTQYF.

The sample holds many counts of this clonotype. V gene TRBV18 combines with J gene TRBJ2-6; D ambiguous. CDR1 is KGHSH, CDR2 LQKENI, per germline. V gave up 6 bases and J gave up 0 bases, with 6 bases separating them. The CDR3 is 14 residues long. CDR3 region: CASSQSSGANVLTF. The CDR3 DNA follows: TGTGCCAGCTCTCAGAGCTCTGGGGCCAACGTCCTGACTTTC. Combining the CDR3 with reference TRBV18 and TRBJ2-6 gives the whole variable domain NAGVMQNPRHLVRRRGQEARLRCSPMKGHSHVYWYRQLPEEGLKFMVYLQKENIIDESGMPKERFSAEFPKEGPSILRIQQVVRGDSAAYFCASSQSSGANVLTFGAGSRLTVL.

The chain is built from TRBV30 and TRBJ2-5; no firm D call. Germline CDR1 and CDR2: GTSNPN and SVGIG (reference sequence). V lost 2 bases and J lost 1, with 8 bases in between. The CDR3 consists of 13 residues. DNA for the CDR3: TGTGCCTGGAGTAGTGGAAGCCAAGAGACCCAGTACTTC. Protein sequence: CAWSSGSQETQYF.

V is TRBV29-1 and J is TRBJ2-1, with D perhaps being TRBD1 or TRBD2 (5 bases each). Trimming removed 8 bases from V and 6 bases from J, with 11 bases in between. The CDR3 is made up of 11 amino acids. CDR1 is SQVTM and CDR2 is ANQGSEA in the germline V gene. CDR3 amino acids: CSWWGSNEQFF. DNA for the CDR3: TGCAGCTGGTGGGGGAGCAATGAGCAGTTCTTC.

The chain joins TRBV3-1 to TRBJ2-7; 12 bases align to TRBD2. This CDR3 spans 18 amino acids. Germline CDR1 and CDR2: LGHDT and YNNKEL (reference sequence). V lost 5 bases to trimming and J lost 2 bases; unmatched junction nucleotides: 13. The CDR3 DNA reads as TGTGCCAGCAGCACACTACTAGCGGGAGGCTTAAGACCCTACGAGCAGTACTTC. This sequence encodes CASSTLLAGGLRPYEQYF.

Concerning this clonotype itself: The DNA is left out, because the CDR3 cannot be placed on it with certainty; the CDR3 is given as TCRdb lists it. The rearrangement links TRBV12-3 or TRBV12-4 to TRBJ1-4; whether TRBD1, the table's D call, matches the DNA was not checked. The CDR3 sequence runs 15 residues, both termini included. The CDR3 region is CASSSSGAGGEKLFF.

The chain is built from TRBV15 and TRBJ2-1; D remains unclear. The germline CDR1 and CDR2 sequences are LNHNV and YYDKDF (reference sequence). The ends were cut back, 0 bases at V and 6 bases at J, with 15 bases in the middle. This CDR3 is built from 16 residues. CDR3 coding DNA: TGTGCCACCAGCAGAGATCGGTGGGAAGGTCGCAATGAGCAGTTCTTC. Translated: CATSRDRWEGRNEQFF.

V usage is TRBV4-1 and J usage is TRBJ2-1; possible D gene TRBD2, 5 bases. The CDR3 spans 12 residues. Trimming pared 4 bases from V and 7 bases from J, leaving 8 bases between. Germline lookup yields CDR1 MGHRA and CDR2 YSYEKL. CDR3 sequence reads: CASSRTGNEQFF. As DNA, the CDR3 is TGCGCCAGCAGCCGGACTGGGAATGAGCAGTTCTTC.

The genes are TRBV11-3 and TRBJ2-5, with D possibly called TRBD1 or TRBD2 (6 bases each). Germline CDR1 is SGHNT and CDR2 is YENEEA. Deletions cut 0 bases from V and 2 bases from J, with 13 bases between. CDR3 length: 16 residues. The CDR3 bases are TGTGCCAGCAGCTTAGATCCGGGGGCTGGGCAAGAGACCCAGTACTTC. This encodes CASSLDPGAGQETQYF.

This clonotype has only a few counts. The chain links TRBV20-1 to TRBJ2-3; tentatively, D is TRBD1 (7 bases). The CDR3 runs to 14 residues. Germline values: CDR1 DFQATT, CDR2 SNEGSKA (reference sequence). Trimming cost V 5 bases and J 2 bases, with 14 bases left between them. CDR3 in amino acids: CSARRGPNTDTQYF. CDR3 DNA sequence: TGCAGTGCTCGGAGGGGGCCGAACACAGATACGCAGTATTTT.

A few counts support this clonotype. The chain links TRBV7-3 to TRBJ2-1; 11 bases are shared with TRBD2. Germline V gives CDR1 SGHTA, CDR2 FQGTGA. This CDR3 comprises 16 residues. Losses at the gene ends were 5 bases for V and 2 bases for J; bases not matched to a gene: 5. The CDR3 loop is CASSARTSGPYNEQFF. CDR3 nucleotide sequence: TGTGCCAGCAGCGCCAGGACTAGCGGGCCCTACAATGAGCAGTTCTTC.

This clonotype came up a few times. The rearrangement uses TRBV6-1 and TRBJ2-1, with 9 bases lining up with TRBD2. Germline assignment: CDR1 MNHNS and CDR2 SASEGT. V dropped 2 bases and J dropped 6; count of bases not matched to a gene: 11. This CDR3 is built from 17 residues. The CDR3 loop reads CASSEIGVSGRGNEQFF. CDR3 DNA sequence: TGTGCCAGCAGTGAAATAGGGGTTAGCGGGAGAGGCAATGAGCAGTTCTTC.

J is TRBJ1-1 and V is TRBV5-6; D is unresolved. Germline CDR1 SGHDT, CDR2 YYEEEE. This CDR3 is built from 13 residues. Trimming left V 2 bases short and J 8 bases short, with 13 bases between. Here the CDR3 reads CASSLGRRFEAFF. The CDR3 DNA is TGTGCCAGCAGCTTAGGCCGGCGGTTCGAAGCTTTCTTT.

This clonotype has just a few counts. The rearrangement joins TRBV4-1 to TRBJ2-3; D not certain. Per the germline V gene, CDR1 is MGHRA and CDR2 is YSYEKL. V lost 1 base and J 2 bases, leaving 4 bases between the germline ends. The CDR3 has 13 amino acids. CDR3 nucleotide sequence: TGCGCCAGCAGCCAAGGGATCACAGATACGCAGTATTTT. Translated, it gives CASSQGITDTQYF.